A selection of T cell receptor beta chains follows, all from one sample in a study of response to subunit inactivated influenza vaccine. One entry per CDR3 protein, called by TCRdb with MiXCR from the RT-PCR reads. The data hold around 250,000 distinct CDR3 sequences, with over 9% observed a single time. This specimen was non-naive T cells sorted from PBMCs, taken 14 to 15 days before vaccination. The receptors were sampled from a man aged 50 to 60 who received an inactivated influenza vaccine. Both conserved end residues are trimmed from each CDR3.

CDR3 protein	J gene	V gene
ASSSFGGGLQETQY	TRBJ2-5	TRBV5-1
ASSQESGRGETQY	TRBJ2-5	TRBV4-2
ASSPAVKQY	TRBJ2-7	TRBV7-9
STGLAGNNEQF	TRBJ2-1	TRBV29-1
AWTRGNEQF	TRBJ2-1	TRBV30
SASPLGRNIQY	TRBJ2-4	TRBV20-1
ASRPTLAGVNSYEQY	TRBJ2-7	TRBV6-1
ASSAGTNSYEQY	TRBJ2-7	TRBV11-2
ASSEADNRAAETQY	TRBJ2-5	TRBV9
ASSQDGTSKYEQY	TRBJ2-7	TRBV4-2
ASSIGPGSNQPQH	TRBJ1-5	TRBV5-1
ASSGTSGGETQY	TRBJ2-5	TRBV5-1
ASSPRPTPGEQY	TRBJ2-7	TRBV7-6
ASSPTSGGTYNEQF	TRBJ2-1	TRBV18
ASRGTSGINEQF	TRBJ2-1	TRBV28
ASSPRWTDYDEAF	TRBJ1-1	TRBV7-2
AWSNKEDVRDTQY	TRBJ2-3	TRBV30
ASSPGNRDYEQY	TRBJ2-7	TRBV6-1
ASSTPLTDTQY	TRBJ2-3	TRBV7-2
ASSYIAKNIQY	TRBJ2-4	TRBV28
ASSPWLRDRGSGANVLT	TRBJ2-6	TRBV11-2
ATSDFASGSSYNEQF	TRBJ2-1	TRBV24-1
ASSTGLAGGANTGELF	TRBJ2-2	TRBV11-1
SAGGLAGLNSYNEQF	TRBJ2-1	TRBV20-1
SATGYNEQF	TRBJ2-1	TRBV20-1
ASSLARYSPLH	TRBJ1-6	TRBV7-2
ASSYFTGFYEQY	TRBJ2-7	TRBV6-2/TRBV6-3
AIQQYQETQY	TRBJ2-5	TRBV2
ASSRRGLGLEQY	TRBJ2-7	TRBV7-9
SVSVQGAIYGYT	TRBJ1-2	TRBV29-1
ATQLGGGNTIY	TRBJ1-3	TRBV7-9
AISDTGAFNEQF	TRBJ2-1	TRBV10-3
SVPGTSGMYNEQF	TRBJ2-1	TRBV29-1
ASSLEGPTDTQY	TRBJ2-3	TRBV5-1
ASSQSTGNWIHNEQF	TRBJ2-1	TRBV14
SVESSSYEQY	TRBJ2-7	TRBV29-1
ASSPKTTGVKY	TRBJ2-3	TRBV6-2/TRBV6-3
ASSLLETGTSTSYNEQF	TRBJ2-1	TRBV28
ASSLSQDVGEKLF	TRBJ1-4	TRBV5-1
ATSERTSDTQY	TRBJ2-3	TRBV24-1
ASSSGASGGLSSYNEQF	TRBJ2-1	TRBV27
ASSLSIDTQY	TRBJ2-3	TRBV28
ASSLDPGLAGELF	TRBJ2-2	TRBV7-2
ASSLLASGPYNEQF	TRBJ2-1	TRBV27
ASSLTGESYNEQF	TRBJ2-1	TRBV5-1
SALDSPNQPQH	TRBJ1-5	TRBV20-1
ASSPLMGLSSAADTQY	TRBJ2-3	TRBV18
ASEAPSGRARSTDTQY	TRBJ2-3	TRBV6-2/TRBV6-3
SVAGGLLSTDTQY	TRBJ2-3	TRBV29-1
ASSFGSSYNEQF	TRBJ2-1	TRBV18
ASNQDLAGGPFNEQF	TRBJ2-1	TRBV4-3
ASSLSHGNQPQH	TRBJ1-5	TRBV7-2